At least ten counts were recorded for the clone carrying this T cell receptor (beta chain). This CDR3 spans 14 amino acids. The V end was cut by 3 bases, the J end by 5 bases, with 10 bases between. CDR1 is SGHAT and CDR2 is FQNNGV in the germline V gene. This entry comes from a study of blood T cell repertoires in COVID-19. For the study at large: PBMCs, B-cell-depleted T cells, or T cells were the source of the cDNA or gDNA that made up the material.

Per the study methods: Estimation of nucleated cell counts was performed using reference gene primer amplification. Clones were sequenced by immunoSEQ multiplex PCR, and TCRdb holds only the in-frame ones, with some missing. That table is the source of V, J and clone size, and D and trimming were worked out from the DNA. The sample includes approximately 280,000 clones, approximately 85% of them seen just once. The source is a man aged 50 or older with active or convalescent COVID-19. The material sequenced was peripheral blood. The rearrangement uses TRBV11-2 and TRBJ1-4; D perhaps matches TRBD1 (5 bases). This chain's CDR3 is CASSFTGLNEKLFF. As DNA, the CDR3 is TGTGCCAGCAGCTTCACAGGCCTGAATGAAAAACTGTTTTTT.